The following is a TCR beta chain sequence with its context. As processed by the authors: Amplification of reference gene primers provided the estimated nucleated cell counts. The assay was immunoSEQ multiplex PCR, and TCRdb's table has in-frame clones only and misses some. The V and J calls and clone size come from that table; D and trimming were worked out from the DNA. The top ten clones hold roughly 4% of a sample with roughly 200,000 clones, under 90% of them seen once. V dropped 0 bases and J dropped 5 bases, with 16 bases sitting between them. The germline V gene has CDR1 MGHRA and CDR2 YSYEKL. The CDR3 runs 16 residues. These data come from a study of blood T cell repertoires in COVID-19. As for the study in general: Samples representing acute and convalescent COVID-19 were sourced from the United States, Italy and Spain. PBMCs, B-cell-depleted T cells, or T cells provided the cDNA or gDNA that made up the material.

Sequencing used PBMCs or T cells enriched from blood (not recorded which). The chain combines TRBV4-1 with TRBJ2-5; D remains unclear. The receptor's source is a woman in her twenties or thirties with acute COVID-19. The CDR3 coding sequence is TGCGCCAGCAGCCAAGATCGTTCCGCGGTCCGGGAGACCCAGTACTTC. Translated: CASSQDRSAVRETQYF.